This T cell receptor (beta chain) is from a study of T cell responses to AZD1222 COVID-19 vaccine (dated by TCRdb to the early 2020s). Regarding the study in general: AZD1222 recipients given second doses at about 4 weeks or at about 12 weeks were pooled, since spike-specific TCR depth and breadth were not found to differ between the two schedules. A total of 233 trial participants underwent TCR sequencing, of whom 200 to 220 received two doses of AZD1222 and approximately 25 received two doses of the MenACWY control vaccine. Trial participants were enrolled by age into subgroups of 18-55, 56-69 and 70-plus years, and around 150, 29 and 61 TCR-sequenced participants, respectively, were included in these subgroups. General study outcomes and caveats: The whole spike protein was spanned by vaccine-associated CD4 TCRs, and dominant responses were seen in regions 160-218 and 743-854. Participants were mostly white British and included more females than males, and it was suggested by the authors that clonal diversity may have been underestimated. No day 14 peak-response samples were available, so repertoires were characterized only after the peak T cell response. Reportedly, almost half of the unique spike-specific TCRs recognized epitopes lying outside the regions that are mutated in the B.1.351 and B.1.1.7 variants. Conclusions about previously exposed vaccinees are limited because only 5 or 6 AZD1222 recipients were SARS-CoV-2 seropositive at baseline. Spike-specific TCR breadth and depth rose significantly after two AZD1222 doses compared with day 0 and with MenACWY recipients. In the small 56-69-year group, the increase in depth fell short of significance, most likely because of low power.

About this clone: Its binding antigen is unknown. Within one base of it there is no much larger clone, and no base qualities were kept.

What this sample's time point label stands for: baseline before first vaccination. Samples from vaccinated people were obtained from the UK trials COV001 and COV002, which included a single-blind randomized controlled phase 2/3 trial of AZD1222 (ChAdOx1 nCoV-19) in healthy adults. For TCRbeta chain sequencing, PBMC samples from trial participants were taken at day 0 and at day 28 after the second dose. The CDR3 regions of human TCRbeta chains were analyzed by immunosequencing. The authors' analysis ran thus. Repertoire TCRs were matched against a reference library of SARS-CoV-2-specific TCRs generated with the MIRA antigen-specificity platform. Breadth was defined as the fraction of unique TCRs that were SARS-CoV-2-associated, and depth was defined as the fraction of total T cells that were SARS-CoV-2-associated. Using the MIRA data, every spike-specific TCR was mapped to the spike region that the TCR reacted to and assigned to either a CD4 or a CD8 class. Log10-transformed breadth and depth values were compared by one-way ANOVA with Sidak's multiple comparisons tests. As stored in TCRdb, this immuneACCESS dataset retains in-frame rearrangements with V and J assigned. A fraction of the clones does not appear; measured against another copy, unresolved V genes explain less than half of the discrepancy, and the remainder lacks a known reason. The V and J calls and the clone size are those of that table, but D and trimming were determined from the DNA. Counted in this sample were 130,000 or so clones; 85% to 95% of them appeared once. Around 1.7% of the sample comes from the top ten.

Reading from cysteine to phenylalanine, the CDR3 counts 17 amino acids. The retained sequence is limited to the CDR3, 51 bases, with the frame set at the first base. Trimming takes 3 bases from V and 4 bases from J, and the germline ends sit 20 bases apart. From the germline V gene, CDR1 is ENHRY and CDR2 is SYGVKD. The sample here was peripheral blood, taken on day 0 of AZD1222 vaccination. Recombination joined TRBV10-3 with TRBJ2-3, and possibly TRBD1, on 5 matching bases. This clonotype was sampled from an adult in good health. The sequenced DNA is TGTGCCATCAGTGACTCCCCCAAAGGGGTGGGCCCAGATACGCAGTATTTT. This gives the protein CAISDSPKGVGPDTQYF.